The 13 T cell receptor beta chains presented below share a single source sample, sequenced in a study of T cell changes during pregnancy in multiple sclerosis. Generated by immunoSEQ multiplex PCR, the TCRdb table keeps only in-frame clones and is missing some. The repertoire includes more than 90,000 clones, 91% of them detected once, and about 3.4% sits in the top ten. The sample consisted of peripheral blood, taken in the second trimester of pregnancy. The source is a female donor with multiple sclerosis, enrolled in a pregnancy study.

The table lists this clone with a count of one. The chain carries TRBV7-3 and TRBJ2-1; TRBD2 agrees at 8 bases. Trimming removed 4 bases from V and 9 bases from J; junction bases left unmatched: 11. Germline assignment: CDR1 SGHTA and CDR2 FQGTGA. The CDR3 spans 15 residues. CDR3 nucleotides: TGTGCCAGCAGCTCCACTAGCGGAGTAGTAGCTGAGCAGTTCTTC. It yields the protein CASSSTSGVVAEQFF. The full variable domain, with the rest looked up from reference TRBV7-3 and TRBJ2-1, is GAGVSQTPSNKVTEKGKYVELRCDPISGHTALYWYRQSLGQGPEFLIYFQGTGAADDSGLPNDRFFAVRPEGSVSTLKIQRTERGDSAVYLCASSSTSGVVAEQFFGPGTRLTVL.

The chain combines TRBV28 with TRBJ2-1, with 8 positions matching TRBD2. V gave up 7 bases and J gave up 4 bases; unmatched junction bases: 9. Germline V gives CDR1 MDHEN, CDR2 SYDVKM. CDR3 size: 15 residues. The CDR3 spells CASNPRGVRYNEQFF. The CDR3 DNA follows: TGTGCCAGCAATCCGCGGGGGGTGCGATACAATGAGCAGTTCTTC. Supplemented by reference TRBV28 and TRBJ2-1, the full variable domain reads DVKVTQSSRYLVKRTGEKVFLECVQDMDHENMFWYRQDPGLGLRLIYFSYDVKMKEKGDIPEGYSVSREKKERFSLILESASTNQTSMYLCASNPRGVRYNEQFFGPGTRLTVL.

The gene calls are TRBV19 and TRBJ2-1, with D possibly TRBD2 on 6 matching bases. V was cut by 1 base and J by 6 bases, with 7 bases left in between. From germline, CDR1 is LNHDA and CDR2 SQIVND (reference sequence). The CDR3 is 13 residues long. The CDR3 DNA sequence: TGTGCCAGTAGTATAGGGGGGGTCAATGAGCAGTTCTTC. Its protein product is CASSIGGVNEQFF.

In this sample, this clone turned up once. The chain joins TRBV7-9 to TRBJ2-5, with a weak D call TRBD2 (6 bases). V lost 1 base to trimming and J lost 7 bases, with 13 bases between them. Per the germline V gene, CDR1 is SEHNR and CDR2 is FQNEAQ (reference sequence). The length of the CDR3 is 14 residues. CDR3 bases: TGTGCCAGCAGCTTAGACAGATGGGGAGGGACCCAGTACTTC. This gives the protein CASSLDRWGGTQYF.

The CDR3 DNA follows: TGTGCCAGCAGTTTATCCACAGGGGTCTCCTACAATGAGCAGTTCTTC. Its translation is CASSLSTGVSYNEQFF. The genes are TRBV28 and TRBJ2-1; 7 bases match TRBD1. Germline V CDR1 and CDR2: MDHEN, SYDVKM. CDR3 length equals 16 residues. The trim removed 1 base at V and 0 bases at J, leaving 3 bases unmatched. Combining the CDR3 with reference TRBV28 and TRBJ2-1 gives the whole variable domain DVKVTQSSRYLVKRTGEKVFLECVQDMDHENMFWYRQDPGLGLRLIYFSYDVKMKEKGDIPEGYSVSREKKERFSLILESASTNQTSMYLCASSLSTGVSYNEQFFGPGTRLTVL.

This chain connects TRBV7-2 to TRBJ2-7, with D maybe TRBD2 (6 bases). V gave up 2 bases and J gave up 3 bases, with 11 bases separating them. Germline V gene lookup returns CDR1 SGHTA and CDR2 FQGNSA. There are 14 residues in the CDR3. CDR3 nucleotide sequence: TGTGCCAGCAGCTTAAGCAGCGGGCACTACGAGCAGTACTTC. Its protein is CASSLSSGHYEQYF. Supplemented by reference TRBV7-2 and TRBJ2-7, the full variable domain reads GAGVSQSPSNKVTEKGKDVELRCDPISGHTALYWYRQSLGQGLEFLIYFQGNSAPDKSGLPSDRFSAERTGGSVSTLTIQRTQQEDSAVYLCASSLSSGHYEQYFGPGTRLTVT.

The chain employs TRBV5-6 and TRBJ1-1; D might be TRBD1 (6 bases). Trimming removed 6 bases from V and 8 bases from J, with 17 bases in between. The germline CDR1 and CDR2 sequences are SGHDT and YYEEEE. The CDR3 has 13 amino acids. CDR3 sequence reads: CASTIQGSLEAFF. DNA for the CDR3: TGTGCCAGCACCATACAGGGCTCCCTAGAAGCTTTCTTT.

With respect to this clone: One end of the junction does not line up with germline, which may come from a read error. The CDR3 bases are TGTGCCAGCAGTCAAGGCCCCGACAGTATCGATACGCAGTATTTT. Translating it yields CASSQGPDSIDTQYF. The chain is built from TRBV14 and TRBJ2-3, with a tentative D call TRBD1 (5 bases). Germline-derived CDR1 and CDR2 are SGHDN and FVKESK. There are 15 residues in the CDR3.

The CDR3 region is CASSFPITGINEQFF. As DNA, the CDR3 is TGTGCCAGCAGCTTCCCTATCACAGGTATCAATGAGCAGTTCTTC. The V and J genes are TRBV7-9 and TRBJ2-1; TRBD1 might be the D (5 bases). This CDR3 is 15 amino acids long. V was pared by 3 bases and J by 6 bases, with 15 bases between. Germline lookup yields CDR1 SEHNR and CDR2 FQNEAQ (reference sequence). Full variable domain (rest looked up from reference TRBV7-9 and TRBJ2-1): DTGVSQNPRHKITKRGQNVTFRCDPISEHNRLYWYRQTLGQGPEFLTYFQNEAQLEKSRLLSDRFSAERPKGSFSTLEIQRTEQGDSAMYLCASSFPITGINEQFFGPGTRLTVL.

This clone was recorded once. The rearrangement links TRBV29-1 to TRBJ1-3, with 8 bases matching TRBD1. V shed 7 bases, J shed 2 bases, and the junction held 4 bases outside the gene matches. The CDR3 is made up of 13 amino acids. Germline values: CDR1 SQVTM, CDR2 ANQGSEA. CDR3 in amino acids: CSAMTGAGNTIYF. The CDR3 DNA follows: TGCAGCGCTATGACAGGGGCTGGAAACACCATATATTTT.

The chain couples TRBV27 to TRBJ2-7; the D is unclear. Germline V gives CDR1 MNHEY, CDR2 SMNVEV (reference sequence). Trimming removed 4 bases from V and 2 bases from J, with 15 bases in between. The CDR3 is 15 amino acids. Written as DNA, the CDR3 is TGTGCCAGCAGTTCTGCCCTGCTGTCTACCTACGAGCAGTACTTC. Translation: CASSSALLSTYEQYF.

The gene calls are TRBV2 and TRBJ2-1; 12 bases are a match to TRBD2. Germline CDR1 reads SNHLY; CDR2 reads FYNNEI. V gave up 6 bases and J gave up 15 bases; unmatched junction bases: 12. This CDR3 is built from 14 residues. The CDR3 DNA sequence: TGTGCCAGCAGGTCCGGGACTAGCGGGTTCTCAGGGTTCTTC. Translated, it gives CASRSGTSGFSGFF.

The chain couples TRBV27 to TRBJ2-1; D unresolved. V was pared by 4 bases and J by 0 bases, with 16 bases between. Germline CDR1 reads MNHEY; CDR2 reads SMNVEV (reference sequence). This CDR3 comprises 17 residues. The CDR3: CASSSYPRLPSYNEQFF. The CDR3 DNA sequence: TGTGCCAGCAGTTCGTATCCTCGGTTACCCTCCTACAATGAGCAGTTCTTC.